The 18 T cell receptor beta chains below come from one sample, sequenced in a study of vaccination and CD4 T cells after COVID-19. Cultured CD4+ T cells had their DNA profiled by the Oncomine TCR Beta short-read assay. Each CDR3 protein gets one entry after TCRdb re-called the PCR reads with MiXCR. The sample yields under 8,500 distinct CDR3 sequences, 40% to 45% seen once. Their antigen targets remain unknown. The sample's treatment: approximately nine-day PBMC culture with coronavirus spike peptide pools or control peptides (ViraFEST assay). It was before the COVID-19 pandemic (2011-2018) that the unexposed donor's CD4+ T cells were collected. The sample comprised CD4+ T cells from blood, cultured in vitro. The receptors were gathered from a human donor in good health.

The genes are TRBV27 and TRBJ2-3; D remains unclear. V shed 7 bases and J shed 2 bases, with 10 bases lying between them. Germline assignment: CDR1 MNHEY and CDR2 SMNVEV (reference sequence). CDR3 length: 13 residues. CDR3 in DNA: TGTGCCAGCAAGAAGTGGGCCACAGATACGCAGTATTTT. Protein sequence: CASKKWATDTQYF.

The chain combines TRBV18 with TRBJ1-5; D gene uncertain. This CDR3 has 13 amino acids. Trimming removed 3 bases at V and 3 bases at J, with 6 bases between. Germline V lookup: CDR1 KGHSH, CDR2 LQKENI. The CDR3 DNA is TGTGCCAGCTCACCGCAGTCCAATCAGCCCCAGCATTTT. Translating it yields CASSPQSNQPQHF.

This clonotype is labeled as medium-sized. V usage is TRBV2 and J usage is TRBJ2-2; TRBD1 or TRBD2 may be the D gene (6 bases each). Germline CDR1 SNHLY, CDR2 FYNNEI. V gave up 2 bases and J gave up 3 bases, with 13 bases separating them. The CDR3 spans 16 residues. The CDR3 bases are TGTGCCAGCAGTGAAAAGGGGGGTGCGTACACCGGGGAGCTGTTTTTT. Its protein product is CASSEKGGAYTGELFF.

The CDR3 protein is CASSLQGVRAEAFF. The CDR3 region has the DNA TGTGCCAGCAGTTTGCAGGGGGTAAGGGCTGAAGCTTTCTTT. The rearrangement uses TRBV12-3 or TRBV12-4 and TRBJ1-1, with 7 bases lining up with TRBD1. The CDR3 totals 14 residues. The junction had 7 bases not matched to a gene; V was cut back by 3 bases and J by 6 bases.

The gene calls are TRBV24-1 and TRBJ2-3, with D unresolved. V was clipped by 0 bases and J by 6 bases, with 3 bases between them. There are 12 residues in the CDR3. From germline, CDR1 is KGHDR and CDR2 SFDVKD. This CDR3 is CATSDLGDTQYF. In DNA form, the CDR3 reads TGTGCCACCAGTGATTTGGGGGATACGCAGTATTTT.

J is TRBJ2-7 and V is TRBV20-1, with TRBD1 as a possible D gene (5 bases). CDR3 length: 15 residues. The V gene lost 1 base and the J gene lost 5 bases, with 18 bases spanning the gap. Germline CDR1 reads DFQATT; CDR2 reads SNEGSKA (reference sequence). CDR3 nucleotide sequence: TGCAGTGCTAGAGGACAGTACCCCGAAAGGGACGAGCAGTACTTC. This sequence encodes CSARGQYPERDEQYF.

For this clonotype: One junction end disagrees with the germline gene, perhaps due to a read error. V gene TRBV19 combines with J gene TRBJ1-5; 7 nucleotides line up with TRBD1. This CDR3 has 16 residues. Germline CDR1 LNHDA, CDR2 SQIVND (reference sequence). This CDR3 is CTSSTLYRGSNQPQHF. CDR3 sequence (DNA): TGTACCAGTAGTACCCTTTACAGGGGAAGCAATCAGCCCCAGCATTTT.

This clonotype showed up just a few times. V is TRBV7-9 and J is TRBJ2-4; 8 nucleotides align to TRBD1. Germline-derived CDR1 and CDR2 are SEHNR and FQNEAQ (reference sequence). J gave up 5 bases and V 5 bases, and 8 bases lay outside the gene matches. This CDR3 contains 15 residues. The DNA of the CDR3 is TGTGCCAGCAGCCCCCGGTGGACAGGGCAAAACATTCAGTACTTC. Protein sequence: CASSPRWTGQNIQYF. The whole variable domain, filled in from reference TRBV7-9 and TRBJ2-4, reads DTGVSQNPRHKITKRGQNVTFRCDPISEHNRLYWYRQTLGQGPEFLTYFQNEAQLEKSRLLSDRFSAERPKGSFSTLEIQRTEQGDSAMYLCASSPRWTGQNIQYFGAGTRLSVL.

The chain joins TRBV11-2 to TRBJ2-1, with 11 positions matching TRBD1. J gave up 7 bases and V 1 base, and 9 bases lay outside the gene matches. CDR3 size: 17 residues. Germline values: CDR1 SGHAT, CDR2 FQNNGV. The CDR3 region has the DNA TGTGCCAGCAGCTTAGGATTACTCCGGGACAGGGGGAATGAGCAGTTCTTC. This encodes CASSLGLLRDRGNEQFF.

The V call is TRBV30, the J call TRBJ1-6; no reliable D call. This CDR3 comprises 12 residues. Germline loops: CDR1 GTSNPN, CDR2 SVGIG (reference sequence). V lost 2 bases, J lost 10 bases, and 9 bases lay in between. In DNA, the CDR3 is TGTGCCTGGAGTAGGACCGAGTCACCCCTCCACTTT. Its protein product is CAWSRTESPLHF. Drawing the rest from reference TRBV30 and TRBJ1-6, the complete variable domain is SQTIHQWPATLVQPVGSPLSLECTVEGTSNPNLYWYRQAAGRGLQLLFYSVGIGQISSEVPQNLSASRPQDRQFILSSKKLLLSDSGFYLCAWSRTESPLHFGNGTRLTVT.

The gene calls are TRBV29-1 and TRBJ1-2, with D tentatively TRBD1 (5 bases). Germline lookup yields CDR1 SQVTM and CDR2 ANQGSEA. With 7 bases removed from V and 4 bases from J, the gap between germline ends came to 19 bases. The CDR3 runs 14 residues. Here the CDR3 DNA reads TGCAGCGCGAATTGGAGGGGTAGCCCCTATGGCTACACCTTC. Encoded protein: CSANWRGSPYGYTF.

V is TRBV5-4 and J is TRBJ1-2; D unclear. Germline V CDR1 and CDR2: SGHNT, YYREEE (reference sequence). The CDR3 is 15 residues long. Trimming stripped 0 bases from V and 7 bases from J, with 16 bases between. In DNA, the CDR3 is TGTGCCAGCAGCTTGGAGACTTTTAGAGTTGCTGGCTACACCTTC. Encoded protein: CASSLETFRVAGYTF.

The rearrangement joins TRBV20-1 to TRBJ2-1; possible D gene TRBD2, 6 bases. Germline V gene lookup returns CDR1 DFQATT and CDR2 SNEGSKA (reference sequence). There are 15 residues in the CDR3. V dropped 8 bases and J dropped 7 bases, with 24 bases sitting between them. CDR3 sequence reads: CSTIFTLAGGNEQFF. The CDR3 DNA sequence: TGCAGTACCATATTCACCTTAGCCGGGGGAAATGAGCAGTTCTTC.

The chain recombines TRBV27 with TRBJ2-5; D assignment may be TRBD1 or TRBD2 (9 bases each). Trimming removed 2 bases at V and 5 bases at J, with 30 bases between. Germline CDR1 and CDR2: MNHEY and SMNVEV (reference sequence). The CDR3 length is 20 residues. CDR3: CASSLGTGFGGLAQRETQYF. In DNA form, the CDR3 reads TGTGCCAGCAGTTTAGGGACAGGGTTTGGCGGACTAGCGCAGCGGGAGACCCAGTACTTC.

As for this clonotype: At one boundary the junction diverges from the germline segment, which might be a read error. This chain connects TRBV7-8 to TRBJ2-1; 9 bases align to TRBD1. Germline CDR1 reads SGHVS; CDR2 reads FQNEAQ. The CDR3 is 13 residues long. The CDR3 protein is CPSSLERQGGQFF. CDR3 DNA: TGTCCCAGCAGCTTGGAACGACAGGGGGGGCAGTTCTTC.

V is TRBV6-2 or TRBV6-3 and J is TRBJ2-2; 9 bases line up with TRBD1. Germline CDR1 MNHEY, CDR2 SVGEGT. This CDR3 is built from 16 residues. J lost 2 bases, V lost 2 bases, and 3 bases had no gene match. The CDR3 DNA follows: TGTGCCAGCAGTTACGGGACAGGGAAAAACACCGGGGAGCTGTTTTTT. Translation gives CASSYGTGKNTGELFF.

This clonotype has a handful of counts. J is TRBJ2-1 and V is TRBV7-2, with 14 bases aligning to TRBD2. This CDR3 contains 18 residues. The germline V gene encodes CDR1 SGHTA and CDR2 FQGNSA. The trim removed 6 bases at V and 0 bases at J, leaving 7 bases unmatched. The CDR3 loop reads CASSQRLAGGGSYNEQFF. As DNA, the CDR3 is TGTGCCAGCAGTCAACGACTAGCGGGAGGGGGCTCCTACAATGAGCAGTTCTTC. The full variable domain, with the rest looked up from reference TRBV7-2 and TRBJ2-1, is GAGVSQSPSNKVTEKGKDVELRCDPISGHTALYWYRQSLGQGLEFLIYFQGNSAPDKSGLPSDRFSAERTGGSVSTLTIQRTQQEDSAVYLCASSQRLAGGGSYNEQFFGPGTRLTVL.

Within the sample, this clonotype is large. V and J are TRBV7-8 and TRBJ1-5; 8 bases fit TRBD1. Per germline, CDR1 SGHVS and CDR2 FQNEAQ. The CDR3 has 15 residues. Germline trimming cut 2 bases from V and 1 base from J; bases unmatched to any gene: 1. CDR3 sequence: CASSLRTGSNQPQHF. CDR3 in DNA: TGTGCCAGCAGCTTACGGACAGGGAGCAATCAGCCCCAGCATTTT. The full variable domain, rest sourced from reference TRBV7-8 and TRBJ1-5, is GAGVSQSPRYKVAKRGQDVALRCDPISGHVSLFWYQQALGQGPEFLTYFQNEAQLDKSGLPSDRFFAERPEGSVSTLKIQRTQQEDSAVYLCASSLRTGSNQPQHFGDGTRLSIL.